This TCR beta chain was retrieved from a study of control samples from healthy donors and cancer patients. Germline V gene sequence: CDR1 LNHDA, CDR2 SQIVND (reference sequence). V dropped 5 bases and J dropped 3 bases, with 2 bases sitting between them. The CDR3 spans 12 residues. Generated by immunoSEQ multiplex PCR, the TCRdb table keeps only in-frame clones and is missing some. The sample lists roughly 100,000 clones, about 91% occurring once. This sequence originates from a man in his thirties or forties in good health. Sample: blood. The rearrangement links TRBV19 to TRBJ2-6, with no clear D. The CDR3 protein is CASSVGANVLTF. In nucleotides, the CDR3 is TGTGCCAGTAGTGTTGGGGCCAACGTCCTGACTTTC.